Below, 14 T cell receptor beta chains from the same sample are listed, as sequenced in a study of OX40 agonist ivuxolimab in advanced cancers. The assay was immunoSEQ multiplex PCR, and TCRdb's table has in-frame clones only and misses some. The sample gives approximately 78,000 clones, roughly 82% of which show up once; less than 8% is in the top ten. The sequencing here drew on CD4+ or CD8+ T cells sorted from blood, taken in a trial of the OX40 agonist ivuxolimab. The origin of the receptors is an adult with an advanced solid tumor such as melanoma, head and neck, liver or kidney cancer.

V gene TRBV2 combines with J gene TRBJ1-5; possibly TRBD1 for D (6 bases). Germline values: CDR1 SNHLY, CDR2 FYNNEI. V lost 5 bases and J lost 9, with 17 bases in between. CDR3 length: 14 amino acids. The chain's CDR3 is CASSTRGDFPPQHF. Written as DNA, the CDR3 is TGTGCCAGCAGTACCAGGGGAGATTTTCCGCCCCAGCATTTT.

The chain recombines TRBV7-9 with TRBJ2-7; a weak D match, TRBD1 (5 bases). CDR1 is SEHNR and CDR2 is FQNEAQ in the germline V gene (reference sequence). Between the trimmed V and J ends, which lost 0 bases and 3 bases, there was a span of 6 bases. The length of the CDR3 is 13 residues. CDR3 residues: CASSLAGVYEQYF. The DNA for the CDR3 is TGTGCCAGCAGCTTAGCAGGGGTCTACGAGCAGTACTTC. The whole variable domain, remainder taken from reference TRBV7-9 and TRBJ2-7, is DTGVSQNPRHKITKRGQNVTFRCDPISEHNRLYWYRQTLGQGPEFLTYFQNEAQLEKSRLLSDRFSAERPKGSFSTLEIQRTEQGDSAMYLCASSLAGVYEQYFGPGTRLTVT.

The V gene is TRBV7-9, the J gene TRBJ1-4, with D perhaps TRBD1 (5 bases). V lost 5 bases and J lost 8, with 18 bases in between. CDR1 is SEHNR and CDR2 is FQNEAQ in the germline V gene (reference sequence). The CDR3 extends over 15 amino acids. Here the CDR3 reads CASSPARGRGEKLFF. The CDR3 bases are TGTGCCAGCAGCCCCGCCCGGGGAAGGGGCGAAAAACTGTTTTTT. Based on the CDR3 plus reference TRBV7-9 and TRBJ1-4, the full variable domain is DTGVSQNPRHKITKRGQNVTFRCDPISEHNRLYWYRQTLGQGPEFLTYFQNEAQLEKSRLLSDRFSAERPKGSFSTLEIQRTEQGDSAMYLCASSPARGRGEKLFFGSGTQLSVL.

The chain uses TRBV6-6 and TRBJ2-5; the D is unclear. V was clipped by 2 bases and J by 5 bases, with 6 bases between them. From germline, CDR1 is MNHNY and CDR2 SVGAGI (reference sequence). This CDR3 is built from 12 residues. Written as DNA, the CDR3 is TGTGCCAGCAGTTACCCTAAGGAGACCCAGTACTTC. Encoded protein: CASSYPKETQYF.

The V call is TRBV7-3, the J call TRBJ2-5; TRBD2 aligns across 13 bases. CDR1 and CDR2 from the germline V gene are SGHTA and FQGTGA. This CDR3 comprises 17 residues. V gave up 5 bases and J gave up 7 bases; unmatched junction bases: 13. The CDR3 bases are TGTGCCAGCAGCCCAGGCGGGACTAGCGGGGTTGTTGGGACCCAGTACTTC. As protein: CASSPGGTSGVVGTQYF.

In nucleotides, the CDR3 is TGTGCCAGCAGCGTAGCGGGACTTCTCACAGATACGCAGTATTTT. It specifies CASSVAGLLTDTQYF. V gene TRBV9 combines with J gene TRBJ2-3, with D possibly being TRBD2 (6 bases). Germline CDR1 SGDLS, CDR2 YYNGEE. The ends were cut back, 0 bases at V and 2 bases at J, with 10 bases in the middle. The CDR3 length is 15 residues.

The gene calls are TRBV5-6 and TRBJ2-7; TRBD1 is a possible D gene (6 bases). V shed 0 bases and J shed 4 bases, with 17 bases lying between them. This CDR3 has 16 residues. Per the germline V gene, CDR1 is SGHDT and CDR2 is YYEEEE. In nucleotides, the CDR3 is TGTGCCAGCAGCTTGGTAGGGCAGGGGAATGAGTACGAGCAGTACTTC. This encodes CASSLVGQGNEYEQYF. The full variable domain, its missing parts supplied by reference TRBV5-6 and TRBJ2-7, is DAGVTQSPTHLIKTRGQQVTLRCSPKSGHDTVSWYQQALGQGPQFIFQYYEEEERQRGNFPDRFSGHQFPNYSSELNVNALLLGDSALYLCASSLVGQGNEYEQYFGPGTRLTVT.

For the CDR3, the DNA is TGTGCCAGCAGTTCGGCGGGCGCTCCCTACGAGCAGTACTTC. Translated, it gives CASSSAGAPYEQYF. The V and J genes are TRBV27 and TRBJ2-7, with D possibly TRBD2 on 5 matching bases. The germline V and J ends were trimmed by 4 bases and 2 bases, with 12 bases remaining between them. This CDR3 is built from 14 residues. Germline-derived CDR1 and CDR2 are MNHEY and SMNVEV (reference sequence).

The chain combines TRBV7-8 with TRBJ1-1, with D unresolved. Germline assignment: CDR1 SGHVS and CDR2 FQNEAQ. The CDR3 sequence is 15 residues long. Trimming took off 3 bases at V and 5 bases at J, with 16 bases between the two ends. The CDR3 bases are TGTGCCAGCAGCTTGTGGCCCGGGGATGGGACTGAAGCTTTCTTT. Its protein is CASSLWPGDGTEAFF.

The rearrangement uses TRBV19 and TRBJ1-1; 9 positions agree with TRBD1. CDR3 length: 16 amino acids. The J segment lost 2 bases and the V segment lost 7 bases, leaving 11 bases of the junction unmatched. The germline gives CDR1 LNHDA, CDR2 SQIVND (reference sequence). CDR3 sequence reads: CASNPGQGFRNTEAFF. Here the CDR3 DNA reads TGTGCCAGTAATCCGGGACAGGGATTTAGAAACACTGAAGCTTTCTTT. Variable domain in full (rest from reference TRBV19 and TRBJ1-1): DGGITQSPKYLFRKEGQNVTLSCEQNLNHDAMYWYRQDPGQGLRLIYYSQIVNDFQKGDIAEGYSVSREKKESFPLTVTSAQKNPTAFYLCASNPGQGFRNTEAFFGQGTRLTVV.

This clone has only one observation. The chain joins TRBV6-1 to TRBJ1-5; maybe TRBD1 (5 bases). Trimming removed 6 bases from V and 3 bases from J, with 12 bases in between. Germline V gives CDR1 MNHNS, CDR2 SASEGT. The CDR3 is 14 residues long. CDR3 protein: CASRRGAVNQPQHF. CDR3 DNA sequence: TGTGCCAGCAGGAGGGGAGCGGTCAATCAGCCCCAGCATTTT.

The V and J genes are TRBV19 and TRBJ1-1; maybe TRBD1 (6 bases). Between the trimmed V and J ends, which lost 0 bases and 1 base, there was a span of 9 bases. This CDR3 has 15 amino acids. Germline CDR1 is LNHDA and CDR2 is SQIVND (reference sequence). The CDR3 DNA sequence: TGTGCCAGTAGTATAGACAGGGGTCGGAACACTGAAGCTTTCTTT. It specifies CASSIDRGRNTEAFF.

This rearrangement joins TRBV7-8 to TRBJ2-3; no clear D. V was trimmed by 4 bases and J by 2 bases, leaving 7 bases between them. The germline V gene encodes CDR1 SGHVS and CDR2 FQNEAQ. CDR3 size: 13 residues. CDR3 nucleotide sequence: TGTGCCAGCAGCTCAACATTCACAGATACGCAGTATTTT. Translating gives CASSSTFTDTQYF.

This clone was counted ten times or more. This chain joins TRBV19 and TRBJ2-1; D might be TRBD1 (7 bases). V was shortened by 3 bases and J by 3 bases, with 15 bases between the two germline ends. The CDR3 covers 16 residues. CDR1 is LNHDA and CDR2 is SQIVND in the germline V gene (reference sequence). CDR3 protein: CASSMGGGTVYNEQFF. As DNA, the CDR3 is TGTGCCAGTAGTATGGGTGGGGGGACAGTCTACAATGAGCAGTTCTTC.